This T cell receptor (beta chain) derives from a study of cytotoxic CD8 clonotypes in ibrutinib-treated CLL. After removal of 7 bases from V and 1 base from J, the junction contained 3 bases not matched to a gene. The CDR3 runs 15 residues. Per germline, CDR1 SGHDN and CDR2 FVKESK. Using immunoSEQ multiplex PCR, the repertoire was profiled, and TCRdb retains in-frame clones only, with some absent. The sample holds roughly 250,000 clones; 70% are singletons and the top ten take 15%. This clonotype was sampled from a human donor with chronic lymphocytic leukemia. The specimen was PBMCs, collected after 24 months of ibrutinib treatment. The J gene is TRBJ2-2, the V gene TRBV14, with 10 bases that match TRBD2. CDR3 coding DNA: TGTGCCAGCACTAGCGGGGGACTGAACACCGGGGAGCTGTTTTTT. This translates into CASTSGGLNTGELFF.